This entry concerns a single TCR beta chain. The antigen remains unidentified. A read error may account for a junction end that differs from germline. The CDR3 is made up of 14 amino acids. Per germline, CDR1 DFQATT and CDR2 SNEGSKA (reference sequence). Using a J-beta primer mix together with a sample-barcoded 5' primer, a second PCR was run for about 6 to 12 cycles. Each cDNA was tagged by a template-switch adaptor containing 12 random nucleotides. TCRdb passed the 5' RACE reads through MiXCR, listing each CDR3 protein once. There are around 1,800,000 distinct CDR3 sequences in the sample; 35% to 50% occur only once, and about 21% lies in the top ten. Isolated per sample were at least 7 million PBMCs. The amount of total RNA extracted per sample was at least 6 micrograms. This record comes from a study of blood T cells in healthy people across ages. Study-wide results and caveats: Donor CMV infection status was unknown, possibly confounding age-related changes in expanded clonotypes.

The V and J genes are TRBV20-1 and TRBJ2-7, with D possibly being TRBD1 (6 bases). The sample taken for sequencing was blood. The sequence derives from a human donor in good health. The CDR3 nucleotides read TGCGGTGCTGTGGGGGCTCCTGCTCCAGGCGAGCAGTACTTC. Amino acids: CGAVGAPAPGEQYF.